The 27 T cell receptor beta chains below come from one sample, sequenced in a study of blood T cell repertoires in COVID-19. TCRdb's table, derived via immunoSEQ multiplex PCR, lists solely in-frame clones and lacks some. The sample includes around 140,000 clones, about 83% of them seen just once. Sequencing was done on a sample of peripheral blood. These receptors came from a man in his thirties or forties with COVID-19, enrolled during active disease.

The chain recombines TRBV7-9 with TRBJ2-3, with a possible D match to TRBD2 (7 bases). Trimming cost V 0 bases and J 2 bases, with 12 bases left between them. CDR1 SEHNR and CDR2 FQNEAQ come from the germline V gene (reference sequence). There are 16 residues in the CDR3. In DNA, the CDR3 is TGTGCCAGCAGCTTAGCGGGAGGGGGTTCCACAGATACGCAGTATTTT. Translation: CASSLAGGGSTDTQYF.

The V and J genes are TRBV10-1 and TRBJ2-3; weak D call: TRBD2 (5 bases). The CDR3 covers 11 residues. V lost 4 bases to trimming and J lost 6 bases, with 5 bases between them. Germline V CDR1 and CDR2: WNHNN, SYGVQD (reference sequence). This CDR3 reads CASSAGDTQYF. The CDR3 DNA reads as TGCGCCAGCAGTGCGGGGGATACGCAGTATTTT.

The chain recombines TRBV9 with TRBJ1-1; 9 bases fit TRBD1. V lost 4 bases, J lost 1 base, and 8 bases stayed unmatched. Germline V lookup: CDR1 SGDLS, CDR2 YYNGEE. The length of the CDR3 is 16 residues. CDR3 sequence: CASSPPGQGANTEAFF. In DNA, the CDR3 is TGTGCCAGCAGCCCACCGGGACAGGGAGCGAACACTGAAGCTTTCTTT.

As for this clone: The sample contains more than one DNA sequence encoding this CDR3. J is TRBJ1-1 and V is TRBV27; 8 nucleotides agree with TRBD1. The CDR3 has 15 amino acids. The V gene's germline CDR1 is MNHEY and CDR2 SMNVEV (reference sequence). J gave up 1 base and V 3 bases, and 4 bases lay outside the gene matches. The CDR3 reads CASSFHGQGNTEAFF. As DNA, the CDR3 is TGTGCCAGCAGTTTCCATGGACAGGGGAACACTGAAGCTTTCTTT.

CDR3 DNA sequence: TGTGCCAGCAGCAGGGCGGGCGGGGCGAACACTGAAGCTTTCTTT. As protein: CASSRAGGANTEAFF. The genes are TRBV7-2 and TRBJ1-1; possible D gene TRBD1, 5 bases. Germline assignment: CDR1 SGHTA and CDR2 FQGNSA. The CDR3 is made up of 15 amino acids. Trimming removed 5 bases from V and 1 base from J, with 14 bases in between.

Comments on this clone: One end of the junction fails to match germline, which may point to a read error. The DNA for the CDR3 is TGTGCTAGCAGCTTACAGGCGACGAACACCGGGGAGCTGTTTTTT. Residues: CASSLQATNTGELFF. The V gene is TRBV7-7, the J gene TRBJ2-2, with D maybe TRBD1 (5 bases). CDR1 is SSHAT and CDR2 is FNYEAQ in the germline V gene (reference sequence). The CDR3 has 15 residues.

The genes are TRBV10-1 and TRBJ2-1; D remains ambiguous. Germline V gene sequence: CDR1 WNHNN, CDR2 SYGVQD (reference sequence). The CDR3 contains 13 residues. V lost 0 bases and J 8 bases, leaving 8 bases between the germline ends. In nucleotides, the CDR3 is TGCGCCAGCAGTGAGTCAGCGTCCGATGAGCAGTTCTTC. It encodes CASSESASDEQFF.

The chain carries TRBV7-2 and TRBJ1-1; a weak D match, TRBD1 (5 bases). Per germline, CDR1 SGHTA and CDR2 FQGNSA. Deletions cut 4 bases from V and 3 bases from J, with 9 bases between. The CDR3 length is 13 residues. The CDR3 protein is CASSSQVDTEAFF. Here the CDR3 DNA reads TGTGCCAGCAGCTCACAGGTTGACACTGAAGCTTTCTTT.

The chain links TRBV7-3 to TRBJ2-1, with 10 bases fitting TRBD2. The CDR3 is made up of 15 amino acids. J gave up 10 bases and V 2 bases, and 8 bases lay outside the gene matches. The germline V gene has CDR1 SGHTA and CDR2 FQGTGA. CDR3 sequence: CASSLSTSGINEQFF. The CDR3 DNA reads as TGTGCCAGCAGCTTATCCACTAGCGGGATCAACGAGCAGTTCTTC.

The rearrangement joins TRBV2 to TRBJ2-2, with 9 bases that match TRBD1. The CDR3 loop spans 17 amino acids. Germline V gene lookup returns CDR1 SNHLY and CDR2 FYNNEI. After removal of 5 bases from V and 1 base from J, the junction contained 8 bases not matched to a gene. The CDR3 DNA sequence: TGTGCCAGCAGTTCACAGGGGGCGCGAATGAACACCGGGGAGCTGTTTTTT. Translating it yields CASSSQGARMNTGELFF.

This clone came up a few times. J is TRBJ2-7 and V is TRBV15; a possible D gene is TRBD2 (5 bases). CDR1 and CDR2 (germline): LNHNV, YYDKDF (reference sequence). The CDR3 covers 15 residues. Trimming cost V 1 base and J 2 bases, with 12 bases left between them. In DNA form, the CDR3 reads TGTGCCACCAGCAGAGGAGGGCACGGCCCCTACGAGCAGTACTTC. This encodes CATSRGGHGPYEQYF.

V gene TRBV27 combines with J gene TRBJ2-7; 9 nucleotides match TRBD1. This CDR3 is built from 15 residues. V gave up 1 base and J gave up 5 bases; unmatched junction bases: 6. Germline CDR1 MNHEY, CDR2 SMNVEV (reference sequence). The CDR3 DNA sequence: TGTGCCAGCAGTTTATTTTTGGGACAGGGCAACGAGCAGTACTTC. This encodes CASSLFLGQGNEQYF.

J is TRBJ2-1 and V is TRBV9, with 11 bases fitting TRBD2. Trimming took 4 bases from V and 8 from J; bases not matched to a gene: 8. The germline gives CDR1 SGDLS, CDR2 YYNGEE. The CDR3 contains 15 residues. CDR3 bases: TGTGCCAGCAGCTTCGAACTAGCGGGAGAAGATGAGCAGTTCTTC. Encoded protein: CASSFELAGEDEQFF.

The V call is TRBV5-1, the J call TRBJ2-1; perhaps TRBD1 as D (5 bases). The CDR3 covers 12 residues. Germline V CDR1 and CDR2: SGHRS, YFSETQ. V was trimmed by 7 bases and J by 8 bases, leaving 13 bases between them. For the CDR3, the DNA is TGCGCCAGCGGTCAGGGTGAGGATGAGCAGTTCTTC. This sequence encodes CASGQGEDEQFF.

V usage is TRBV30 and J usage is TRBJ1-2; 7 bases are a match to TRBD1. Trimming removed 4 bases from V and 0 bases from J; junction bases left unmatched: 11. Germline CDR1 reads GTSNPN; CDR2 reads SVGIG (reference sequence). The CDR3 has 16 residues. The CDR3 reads CAWISGTALANYGYTF. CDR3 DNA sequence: TGTGCCTGGATCTCCGGGACAGCCCTAGCTAACTATGGCTACACCTTC.

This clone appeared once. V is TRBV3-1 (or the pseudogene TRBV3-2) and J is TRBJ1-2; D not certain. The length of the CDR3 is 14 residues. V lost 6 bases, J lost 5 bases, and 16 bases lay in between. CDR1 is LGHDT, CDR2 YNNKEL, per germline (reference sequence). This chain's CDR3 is CASRPGWLVYGYTF. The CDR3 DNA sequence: TGTGCCAGCAGGCCGGGGTGGTTAGTGTATGGCTACACCTTC.

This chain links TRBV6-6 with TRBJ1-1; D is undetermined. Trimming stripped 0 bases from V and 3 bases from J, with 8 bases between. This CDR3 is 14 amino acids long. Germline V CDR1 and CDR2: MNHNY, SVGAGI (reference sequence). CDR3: CASSYSSGYTEAFF. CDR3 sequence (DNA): TGTGCCAGCAGTTACTCTTCAGGATACACTGAAGCTTTCTTT.

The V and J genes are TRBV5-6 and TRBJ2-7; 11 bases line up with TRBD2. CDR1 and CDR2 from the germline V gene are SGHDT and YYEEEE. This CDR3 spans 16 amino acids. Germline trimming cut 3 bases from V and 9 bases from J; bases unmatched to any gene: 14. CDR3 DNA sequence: TGTGCCAGCAGCTCTATAGCGGGAGGGCCCCTTGCAGGGCAGTACTTC. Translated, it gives CASSSIAGGPLAGQYF.

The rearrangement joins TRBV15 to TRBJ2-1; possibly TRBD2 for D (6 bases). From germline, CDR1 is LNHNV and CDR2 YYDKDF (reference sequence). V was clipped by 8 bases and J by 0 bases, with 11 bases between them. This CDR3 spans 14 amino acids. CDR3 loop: CATLRTTSYNEQFF. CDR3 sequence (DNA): TGTGCCACCCTCAGGACTACCTCCTACAATGAGCAGTTCTTC.

The CDR3 nucleotides read TGCAGCGTTCCTAGATCTCGGACATATCAGGACACCGGGGAGCTGTTTTTT. Protein sequence: CSVPRSRTYQDTGELFF. V and J are TRBV29-1 and TRBJ2-2; D may be TRBD1 (5 bases). There are 17 residues in the CDR3. CDR1 is SQVTM, CDR2 ANQGSEA, per germline. Trimming pared 5 bases from V and 3 bases from J, leaving 22 bases between.

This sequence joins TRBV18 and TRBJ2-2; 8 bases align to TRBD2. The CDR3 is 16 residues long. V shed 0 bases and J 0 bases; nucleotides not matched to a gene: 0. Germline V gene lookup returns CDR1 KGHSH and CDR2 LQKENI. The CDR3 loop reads CASSPPGLANTGELFF. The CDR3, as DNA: TGTGCCAGCTCACCACCGGGACTAGCGAACACCGGGGAGCTGTTTTTT.

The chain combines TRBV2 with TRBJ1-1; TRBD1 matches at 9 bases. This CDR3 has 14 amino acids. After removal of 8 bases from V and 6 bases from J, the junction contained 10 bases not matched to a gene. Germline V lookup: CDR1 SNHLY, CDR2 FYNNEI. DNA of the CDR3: TGTGCCAGCGCCCTCCGGGACAGGGCCTCTGAAGCTTTCTTT. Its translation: CASALRDRASEAFF.

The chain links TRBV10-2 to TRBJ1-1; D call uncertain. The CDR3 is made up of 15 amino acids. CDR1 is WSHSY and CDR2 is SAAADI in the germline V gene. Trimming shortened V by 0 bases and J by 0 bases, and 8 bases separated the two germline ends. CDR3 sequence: CASSESTRLNTEAFF. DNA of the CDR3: TGCGCCAGCAGTGAGTCGACTCGGTTGAACACTGAAGCTTTCTTT.

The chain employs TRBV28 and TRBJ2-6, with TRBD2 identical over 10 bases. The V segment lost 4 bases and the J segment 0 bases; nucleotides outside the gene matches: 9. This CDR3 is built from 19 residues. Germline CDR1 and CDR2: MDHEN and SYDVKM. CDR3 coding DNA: TGTGCCAGCAGTTCTATGGTTGAGCGGGAGGGCTCTGGGGCCAACGTCCTGACTTTC. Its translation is CASSSMVEREGSGANVLTF.

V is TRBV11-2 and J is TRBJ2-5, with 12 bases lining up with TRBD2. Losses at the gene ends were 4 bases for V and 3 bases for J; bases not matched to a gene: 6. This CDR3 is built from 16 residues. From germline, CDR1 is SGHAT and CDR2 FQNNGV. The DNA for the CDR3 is TGTGCCAGCAGCTGGGGACTAGCGGGCGGCAAAGAGACCCAGTACTTC. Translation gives CASSWGLAGGKETQYF.

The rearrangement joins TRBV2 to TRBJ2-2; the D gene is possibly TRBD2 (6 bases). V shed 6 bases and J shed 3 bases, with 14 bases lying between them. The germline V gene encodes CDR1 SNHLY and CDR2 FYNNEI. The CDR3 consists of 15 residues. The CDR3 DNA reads TGTGCCAGCAGACTCCGGGACTCTTACACCGGGGAGCTGTTTTTT. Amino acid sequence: CASRLRDSYTGELFF.

CDR3 DNA: TGTGCCAGTAGTATAGGGGGGACAGGGTTCGCAGATACGCAGTATTTT. It specifies CASSIGGTGFADTQYF. This chain connects TRBV19 to TRBJ2-3; 9 nucleotides line up with TRBD1. J lost 4 bases, V lost 1 base, and 6 bases had no gene match. Germline values: CDR1 LNHDA, CDR2 SQIVND (reference sequence). The CDR3 consists of 16 residues.